A single sample gave rise to the 30 T cell receptor beta chains below, sequenced in a study of control samples from healthy donors and cancer patients. Only in-frame clones appear in the TCRdb table, and some are missing; sequencing was by immunoSEQ multiplex PCR. This sample has over 150,000 clones; about 94% occur once, and the top ten carry approximately 6.1%. The source material was blood. These receptors came from a man aged 35 to 55 in good health.

The rearrangement links TRBV28 to TRBJ1-1; possibly TRBD1 for D (5 bases). In germline, CDR1 is MDHEN, CDR2 SYDVKM. Trimming shortened V by 6 bases and J by 5 bases, and 19 bases separated the two germline ends. This CDR3 has 15 amino acids. CDR3 in amino acids: CASRLDSGGGTEAFF. CDR3 DNA sequence: TGTGCCAGCAGACTCGACTCCGGGGGAGGAACTGAAGCTTTCTTT.

The chain carries TRBV6-1 and TRBJ1-1; TRBD1 might be the D (6 bases). The CDR3 spans 22 residues. V dropped 0 bases and J dropped 1 base, with 30 bases sitting between them. The germline V gene encodes CDR1 MNHNS and CDR2 SASEGT. The chain's CDR3 is CASSEAAYRRPRNRTANTEAFF. DNA of the CDR3: TGTGCCAGCAGTGAAGCGGCCTATCGCCGTCCCCGGAACAGGACAGCGAACACTGAAGCTTTCTTT.

With respect to this clone: One junction end does not reproduce the germline sequence, and a read error may be involved. In the same sample, other DNA sequences code for this CDR3. This chain links TRBV4-1 with TRBJ1-5; D possibly corresponds to TRBD1 (5 bases). CDR1 is MGHRA, CDR2 YSYEKL, per germline. This CDR3 is 16 amino acids long. The CDR3: CASSPAPGRGNQPQHF. CDR3 coding DNA: TGCGCCAGCAGCCCAGCCCCCGGGAGGGGCAATCAGCCCCAACATTTT.

This chain links TRBV27 with TRBJ1-2; no definite D call. V lost 5 bases and J 4 bases, leaving 14 bases between the germline ends. The CDR3 contains 14 residues. CDR1 is MNHEY and CDR2 is SMNVEV in the germline V gene (reference sequence). CDR3 coding DNA: TGTGCCAGCAGTCCCTACCAAGGCTCCTATGGCTACACCTTC. Its protein product is CASSPYQGSYGYTF.

The J gene is TRBJ2-6, the V gene TRBV19; D remains ambiguous. CDR1 is LNHDA and CDR2 is SQIVND in the germline V gene (reference sequence). V was shortened by 6 bases and J by 0 bases, with 9 bases between the two germline ends. CDR3 length: 15 residues. CDR3 loop: CASSDYVSGANVLTF. In DNA form, the CDR3 reads TGTGCCAGTAGCGATTATGTCTCTGGGGCCAACGTCCTGACTTTC.

V usage is TRBV19 and J usage is TRBJ2-3, with 8 bases that match TRBD1. V dropped 4 bases and J dropped 4; count of bases not matched to a gene: 1. Germline CDR1 is LNHDA and CDR2 is SQIVND (reference sequence). There are 13 residues in the CDR3. The CDR3 loop reads CASSTTGADTQYF. CDR3 nucleotides: TGTGCCAGTAGTACGACAGGGGCAGATACGCAGTATTTT.

The chain recombines TRBV14 with TRBJ2-7; D tentatively reads TRBD1 or TRBD2 (5 bases each). V was pared by 4 bases and J by 9 bases, with 22 bases between. This CDR3 has 15 residues. Per the germline V gene, CDR1 is SGHDN and CDR2 is FVKESK. The CDR3 DNA follows: TGTGCCAGCAGCCTACCCGGGACGCGCCATTTACCGCAGTACTTC. It encodes CASSLPGTRHLPQYF. The variable domain in full, with the rest retrieved from reference TRBV14 and TRBJ2-7, is EAGVTQFPSHSVIEKGQTVTLRCDPISGHDNLYWYRRVMGKEIKFLLHFVKESKQDESGMPNNRFLAERTGGTYSTLKVQPAELEDSGVYFCASSLPGTRHLPQYFGPGTRLTVT.

On this clone: Other DNA sequences in the same sample also yield this CDR3. This sequence joins TRBV30 and TRBJ1-4, with D hard to call. Germline V gene lookup returns CDR1 GTSNPN and CDR2 SVGIG (reference sequence). The V end was cut by 0 bases, the J end by 3 bases, with 5 bases between. The CDR3 extends over 13 amino acids. The CDR3 nucleotides read TGTGCCTGGAGTGTCGGATCTAATGAAAAACTGTTTTTT. This encodes CAWSVGSNEKLFF.

This clone was detected only once. The gene calls are TRBV7-9 and TRBJ2-2, with D unresolved. There are 12 residues in the CDR3. V lost 1 base and J lost 3, with 0 bases in between. Per the germline V gene, CDR1 is SEHNR and CDR2 is FQNEAQ (reference sequence). The DNA for the CDR3 is TGTGCCAGCAGCTTAGACACCGGGGAGCTGTTTTTT. Its protein is CASSLDTGELFF.

The chain links TRBV5-1 to TRBJ2-7; 7 bases line up with TRBD1. The CDR3 has 13 amino acids. V gave up 5 bases and J gave up 5 bases; unmatched junction bases: 7. Germline V lookup: CDR1 SGHRS, CDR2 YFSETQ. DNA of the CDR3: TGCGCCAGCAGAACAGGGGTGGGCAACGAGCAGTACTTC. Its protein is CASRTGVGNEQYF.

The chain combines TRBV3-1 (or the pseudogene TRBV3-2) with TRBJ1-4; TRBD1 agrees at 12 bases. CDR3 length equals 17 residues. V trimming: 4 bases; J trimming: 7 bases; junction bases outside the gene matches: 10. Germline V CDR1 and CDR2: LGHDT, YNNKEL (reference sequence). The CDR3: CASSPGTGGFSVEKLFF. The CDR3 DNA reads TGTGCCAGCAGCCCCGGGACAGGGGGCTTCTCAGTTGAAAAACTGTTTTTT.

The CDR3 sequence is CASSIFPGEAFF. DNA of the CDR3: TGTGCCAGTAGTATTTTCCCAGGGGAAGCTTTCTTT. This chain links TRBV19 with TRBJ1-1, with D possibly being TRBD1 (5 bases). From germline, CDR1 is LNHDA and CDR2 SQIVND (reference sequence). The CDR3 runs to 12 residues. The V gene lost 3 bases and the J gene lost 8 bases, with 10 bases spanning the gap.

The chain's CDR3 is CASSPQGLSDEQFF. The CDR3 DNA follows: TGTGCCAGCTCACCGCAAGGCTTGTCCGATGAGCAGTTCTTC. This chain uses TRBV18 with TRBJ2-1, with D unresolved. V lost 3 bases, J lost 8 bases, and 14 bases lay in between. The CDR3 length is 14 residues. The germline gives CDR1 KGHSH, CDR2 LQKENI.

The chain couples TRBV28 to TRBJ2-7; D is unresolved. The CDR3 consists of 12 residues. V was clipped by 2 bases and J by 7 bases, with 9 bases between them. The germline V gene has CDR1 MDHEN and CDR2 SYDVKM. CDR3 sequence: CASSLNILEQYF. DNA for the CDR3: TGTGCCAGCAGTTTAAACATCCTAGAGCAGTACTTC. The entire variable domain, with the rest obtained from reference TRBV28 and TRBJ2-7, is as follows: DVKVTQSSRYLVKRTGEKVFLECVQDMDHENMFWYRQDPGLGLRLIYFSYDVKMKEKGDIPEGYSVSREKKERFSLILESASTNQTSMYLCASSLNILEQYFGPGTRLTVT.

The chain is built from TRBV5-1 and TRBJ2-1; 11 bases fit TRBD2. The J segment lost 12 bases and the V segment lost 4 bases, leaving 18 bases of the junction unmatched. This CDR3 contains 17 residues. From germline, CDR1 is SGHRS and CDR2 YFSETQ. In DNA, the CDR3 is TGCGCCAGCAGCCCCGGTGTAGCGGGGGGGCCAATGATGGGGCAGTTCTTC. Translation: CASSPGVAGGPMMGQFF.

This sequence joins TRBV20-1 and TRBJ2-7; 9 nucleotides agree with TRBD1. Germline CDR1 reads DFQATT; CDR2 reads SNEGSKA (reference sequence). The length of the CDR3 is 11 residues. V lost 7 bases, J lost 6 bases, and 4 bases stayed unmatched. This chain's CDR3 is CSGWTGVEQYF. CDR3 DNA: TGCAGTGGTTGGACAGGGGTCGAGCAGTACTTC.

The chain has TRBV5-5 and TRBJ2-5; tentative D call: TRBD2 (5 bases). The CDR3 extends over 14 amino acids. Germline-derived CDR1 and CDR2 are SGHKS and YYEKEE (reference sequence). V lost 1 base to trimming and J lost 5 bases, with 12 bases between them. The DNA of the CDR3 is TGTGCCAGCAGCTTGTCCACCGGGATCGAGACCCAGTACTTC. Its protein product is CASSLSTGIETQYF.

The gene calls are TRBV2 and TRBJ2-2; 8 nucleotides line up with TRBD2. J was trimmed by 5 bases and V by 6 bases; bases with no gene match: 8. Germline V CDR1 and CDR2: SNHLY, FYNNEI. The CDR3 contains 15 residues. The CDR3 nucleotides are TGTGCCAGCAGGGTAGGACTAGCCGGTACCGGGGAGCTGTTTTTT. This codes for CASRVGLAGTGELFF.

The CDR3 bases are TGTGCCAGCAGTGAAGAGCGGCTAGCAGGGAGCACAGATACGCAGTATTTT. It translates to CASSEERLAGSTDTQYF. The chain recombines TRBV6-1 with TRBJ2-3; D tentatively reads TRBD1 or TRBD2 (5 bases each). Deletions cut 1 base from V and 0 bases from J, with 14 bases between. Per germline, CDR1 MNHNS and CDR2 SASEGT. The CDR3 totals 17 residues.

This clone was observed a single time. Here the CDR3 reads CASSQQGPLYEQYF. CDR3 DNA sequence: TGTGCCAGCAGTCAACAGGGGCCCCTCTACGAGCAGTACTTC. This chain connects TRBV28 to TRBJ2-7; 7 positions agree with TRBD1. Germline V gene sequence: CDR1 MDHEN, CDR2 SYDVKM. CDR3 length equals 14 residues. The J segment lost 3 bases and the V segment lost 5 bases, leaving 7 bases of the junction unmatched.

The chain couples TRBV6-5 to TRBJ2-7, with a tentative D call TRBD2 (6 bases). Germline V lookup: CDR1 MNHEY, CDR2 SVGAGI. CDR3 length: 13 amino acids. The V end was cut by 6 bases, the J end by 5 bases, with 14 bases between. CDR3 protein: CASRRGRGDEQYF. CDR3 in DNA: TGTGCCAGCAGGCGGGGTCGTGGCGACGAGCAGTACTTC.

The gene calls are TRBV9 and TRBJ1-2; a possible D gene is TRBD1 (5 bases). The CDR3 is 13 amino acids. Trimming pared 5 bases from V and 4 bases from J, leaving 12 bases between. Germline CDR1 reads SGDLS; CDR2 reads YYNGEE. CDR3 DNA: TGTGCCAGCAGTGATACTGGGGGCTATGGCTACACCTTC. Translating gives CASSDTGGYGYTF.

This rearrangement joins TRBV30 to TRBJ1-1; weak D call: TRBD1 (5 bases). The germline CDR1 and CDR2 sequences are GTSNPN and SVGIG (reference sequence). Trimming shortened V by 0 bases and J by 4 bases, and 15 bases separated the two germline ends. CDR3 length: 15 residues. DNA for the CDR3: TGTGCCTGGAGTGTGAGGGGTGCGCGAATCACTGAAGCTTTCTTT. Its protein is CAWSVRGARITEAFF.

The chain links TRBV9 to TRBJ1-6; TRBD1 agrees at 9 bases. Germline trimming cut 3 bases from V and 8 bases from J; bases unmatched to any gene: 9. Looked up from germline, CDR1 is SGDLS and CDR2 is YYNGEE. The CDR3 covers 16 residues. The CDR3, as DNA: TGTGCCAGCAGCGCGCCTAGGACAGGGGTAGATTCACCCCTCCACTTT. Translating gives CASSAPRTGVDSPLHF.

The rearrangement joins TRBV18 to TRBJ1-1; D remains unclear. CDR1 KGHSH and CDR2 LQKENI come from the germline V gene. V lost 3 bases to trimming and J lost 1 base, with 6 bases between them. The CDR3 is made up of 13 amino acids. The CDR3 loop is CASSPGQNTEAFF. CDR3 nucleotides: TGTGCCAGCTCACCTGGGCAGAACACTGAAGCTTTCTTT.

V usage is TRBV7-9 and J usage is TRBJ1-4; D call uncertain. This CDR3 has 13 amino acids. Trimming stripped 4 bases from V and 7 bases from J, with 10 bases between. CDR1 and CDR2 (germline): SEHNR, FQNEAQ (reference sequence). CDR3 in amino acids: CASSSAAGEKLFF. The CDR3 DNA is TGTGCCAGCAGCTCCGCCGCTGGTGAAAAACTGTTTTTT. Filled out from reference TRBV7-9 and TRBJ1-4, the complete variable domain reads DTGVSQNPRHKITKRGQNVTFRCDPISEHNRLYWYRQTLGQGPEFLTYFQNEAQLEKSRLLSDRFSAERPKGSFSTLEIQRTEQGDSAMYLCASSSAAGEKLFFGSGTQLSVL.

This chain joins TRBV5-1 and TRBJ2-1; 9 bases agree with TRBD1. Germline assignment: CDR1 SGHRS and CDR2 YFSETQ. The length of the CDR3 is 14 residues. Trimming removed 0 bases from V and 7 bases from J; junction bases left unmatched: 2. The CDR3 region has the DNA TGCGCCAGCAGCTTGGGACAGGGGGGGAATGAGCAGTTCTTC. This translates into CASSLGQGGNEQFF. Together with reference TRBV5-1 and TRBJ2-1, the CDR3 gives the full variable domain: KAGVTQTPRYLIKTRGQQVTLSCSPISGHRSVSWYQQTPGQGLQFLFEYFSETQRNKGNFPGRFSGRQFSNSRSEMNVSTLELGDSALYLCASSLGQGGNEQFFGPGTRLTVL.

V usage is TRBV10-3 and J usage is TRBJ1-5; D is possibly TRBD1 (5 bases). V lost 0 bases and J 6 bases, leaving 21 bases between the germline ends. Germline V gene lookup returns CDR1 ENHRY and CDR2 SYGVKD. CDR3 length: 18 amino acids. The CDR3 DNA follows: TGTGCCATCAGTGAGTCGCTTTGGGGCTTATTCTGGGGTCAGCCCCAGCATTTT. Its translation is CAISESLWGLFWGQPQHF.

This rearrangement joins TRBV19 to TRBJ2-1; 8 bases agree with TRBD1. CDR1 and CDR2 (germline): LNHDA, SQIVND (reference sequence). Unmatched junction bases numbered 6, after V lost 8 bases and J lost 3 bases. CDR3 length equals 14 residues. The CDR3 region has the DNA TGTGCCAGTGCAAAGGGGACAGGCTACAATGAGCAGTTCTTC. This encodes CASAKGTGYNEQFF.

The genes are TRBV28 and TRBJ1-3, with D tentatively TRBD1 (5 bases). Trimming took off 1 base at V and 2 bases at J, with 9 bases between the two ends. This CDR3 comprises 15 residues. The germline gives CDR1 MDHEN, CDR2 SYDVKM. The CDR3 is CASSLYGGTGNTIYF. CDR3 DNA: TGTGCCAGCAGTTTATACGGGGGAACTGGAAACACCATATATTTT. The full variable domain, in which reference TRBV28 and TRBJ1-3 provide the parts outside the CDR3, is DVKVTQSSRYLVKRTGEKVFLECVQDMDHENMFWYRQDPGLGLRLIYFSYDVKMKEKGDIPEGYSVSREKKERFSLILESASTNQTSMYLCASSLYGGTGNTIYFGEGSWLTVV.